This TCR beta chain was sequenced for a study of blood T cells in healthy people across ages. Overall study results and limits: Age advanced and TCR beta diversity per million T cells fell, roughly linearly.

The V segment lost 1 base and the J segment 2 bases; nucleotides outside the gene matches: 7. The V gene's germline CDR1 is DFQATT and CDR2 SNEGSKA (reference sequence). CDR3 length: 17 amino acids. As to this clonotype: Its matching antigen is unknown.

The second PCR ran about 6 to 12 cycles with a sample-barcoded 5' primer and J-beta primers. TCRdb called the 5' RACE reads again in MiXCR, with one record for every CDR3 protein. The sample lists roughly 500,000 distinct CDR3 sequences; more than 20% were seen once. Every sample yielded at least 6.5 million isolated PBMCs. The amount of total RNA extracted per sample was at least 5.5 micrograms. This same sample was also taken into another study, of T cells of mothers and their children. That source notes: Persisting microchimeric T cell clones went undetected.

This sequence originates from a boy aged 10-17 years in good health. The sequencing input was blood. The V gene is TRBV20-1, the J gene TRBJ2-2, with 10 bases fitting TRBD2. The DNA of the CDR3 is TGCAGTGCTAGAGGGCTAGCGGGGGCCGGAAACACCGGGGAGCTGTTTTTT. Translating it yields CSARGLAGAGNTGELFF.